This is a list of T cell receptor beta chains from one sample in a study of identical twins. TCRdb itself ran the 5' RACE reads through MiXCR, one entry per CDR3 protein. The repertoire holds 1.5 million to 2 million distinct CDR3 sequences, with about 31% as singletons. Sequenced input: cord blood. The receptors stem from a newborn girl in good health. CDR3s include the opening cysteine and the closing phenylalanine or tryptophan. The D gene is left open where the match is weak. Size is omitted from some rows. Given values are once, few, many or a class for expanded clones.

-	TRBJ2-2	TRBV11-2	-	TGTGCCAGCAGCTTAGATCCTGGGAAGGAGCTGTTTTTT	CASSLDPGKELFF
-	TRBJ2-4	TRBV15	-	TGTGCCACCAGCATTAACACAGGAGCCAAAAACATTCAGTACTTC	CATSINTGAKNIQYF
TRBD2	TRBJ2-1	TRBV20-1	once	TGCAGTGCTAGACAACTAGCGGGGGGCCGCTCGGGCTACAATGAGCAGTTCTTC	CSARQLAGGRSGYNEQFF
TRBD1	TRBJ1-4	TRBV2	few	TGTGCCAGCAGGACAGGGGTTGAAAAACTGTTTTTT	CASRTGVEKLFF
-	TRBJ1-1	TRBV3-1	-	TGTGCCAGCAGCCAAGTCACAAACACTGAAGCTTTCTTT	CASSQVTNTEAFF
-	TRBJ1-5	TRBV7-2	-	TGTGCCAGCAGCTTAGCCTGGGGAGTTCAGCATTTT	CASSLAWGVQHF
-	TRBJ1-1	TRBV20-1	-	TGCAGTGCGCCGGGGGGGATTCTCCCAGCGAACACTGAAGCTTTCTTT	CSAPGGILPANTEAFF
-	TRBJ2-3	TRBV7-9	-	TGTGCCAGCAGGCCTAGGCTAGCTGATAGCACAGATACGCAGTATTTT	CASRPRLADSTDTQYF
-	TRBJ1-6	TRBV18	-	TGTGCCAGCCGCCTCACCAATTCACCCCTCCACTTT	CASRLTNSPLHF
TRBD2	TRBJ2-3	TRBV7-2	-	TGTGCCAGCAGCTCTAGCGGGAGACGGGTCACAGATACGCAGTATTTT	CASSSSGRRVTDTQYF
TRBD2	TRBJ2-3	TRBV9	-	TGTGCCAGCAGCGCGGGCCCAACGAGGCGGGGGAGCACAGATACGCAGTATTTT	CASSAGPTRRGSTDTQYF
TRBD2	TRBJ2-3	TRBV4-2	few	TGTGCCAGCAGCCGGTTAGAGCGGGGGGGCCCAGATACGCAGTATTTT	CASSRLERGGPDTQYF
TRBD2	TRBJ2-1	TRBV9	-	TGTGCCAGCAGCGCGCGACTAGCGGGGGGGCCCAACAATGAGCAGTTCTTC	CASSARLAGGPNNEQFF
-	TRBJ2-5	TRBV28	-	TGTGCCAGCAGCAGAGTTGACTTGTACTTC	CASSRVDLYF
TRBD1	TRBJ2-7	TRBV9	few	TGTGCCAGCAGCGTAGCACAGGGGTACGAGCAGTACTTC	CASSVAQGYEQYF
-	TRBJ1-1	TRBV7-9	-	TGTGCCAGCAGCAAATCCCAGGGCACTGAAGCTTTCTTT	CASSKSQGTEAFF
TRBD1	TRBJ2-5	TRBV20-1	few	TGCAGTGCTCGGGACAGGGAGAAGACCCAGTACTTC	CSARDREKTQYF
TRBD2	TRBJ2-7	TRBV4-1	-	TGCGCCAGCAGCCCCCAAAGTCCCCAGCGGGGGTACTACGAGCAGTACTTC	CASSPQSPQRGYYEQYF
-	TRBJ2-5	TRBV30	-	TGTGCCTGGAGTGTGATGGCGGAGACCCAGTACTTC	CAWSVMAETQYF
-	TRBJ2-1	TRBV13	-	TGTGCCAGCAGCCTCCCGGGGCAAAGCTACAATGAGCAGTTCTTC	CASSLPGQSYNEQFF
TRBD2	TRBJ2-7	TRBV11-2	few	TGTGCCAGCAGCACGACTAGCGGGGGGGCCTTTGATTACGAGCAGTACTTC	CASSTTSGGAFDYEQYF
-	TRBJ1-4	TRBV10-3	-	TGTGCCATCAGTGAGGGGCAGGGGATTAGGGAAAAACTGTTTTTT	CAISEGQGIREKLFF
TRBD1	TRBJ1-1	TRBV4-2	-	TGTGCCAGCAGCCAGTACAACAGACAGGGCATGACTGAAGCTTTCTTT	CASSQYNRQGMTEAFF
-	TRBJ2-3	TRBV6-5	-	TGTGCCACCAGGATTGGGTTTCGTAGCACAGATACGCAGTATTTT	CATRIGFRSTDTQYF
TRBD2	TRBJ2-4	TRBV28	-	TGTGCCAGCAGTTTCGGGACTAGGGTGGAGCAGTACTTC	CASSFGTRVEQYF
TRBD1	TRBJ1-2	TRBV12-3/TRBV12-4	-	TGTGCCAGCAGTTTAGATATCGGACAGGCGGTTCGTGGCTACACCTTC	CASSLDIGQAVRGYTF
TRBD2	TRBJ2-7	TRBV4-1	-	TGCGCCAGCAGCCAAATAGCGGGGGGGTACAATGAGCAGTACTTC	CASSQIAGGYNEQYF
-	TRBJ2-5	TRBV6-1	-	TGTGCCAGCAGTGAACGAGGGGTCCCGCAAGAGACCCAGTACTTC	CASSERGVPQETQYF
-	TRBJ2-1	TRBV11-2	-	TGTGCCAGCAGCTTAGATGGCCCCAATGAGCAGTTCTTC	CASSLDGPNEQFF